This paragraph covers one T cell receptor (beta chain) sequence. These data are taken from a study of blood T cell repertoires in COVID-19. Study overall: The origin of the acute and convalescent COVID-19 samples was the United States, Italy and Spain. Sources were T cells, B-cell-depleted T cells, or PBMCs; the material itself was cDNA or gDNA.

The germline V gene encodes CDR1 WNHNN and CDR2 SYGVQD (reference sequence). Trimming took off 10 bases at V and 1 base at J, with 13 bases between the two ends. The CDR3 extends over 14 amino acids. Clones were sequenced by immunoSEQ multiplex PCR, and TCRdb holds only the in-frame ones, with some missing. The sample lists about 170,000 clones, approximately 81% occurring once. Sequences were obtained from peripheral blood. This receptor was taken from a man between 18 and 29 years old with active or convalescent COVID-19. The chain carries TRBV10-1 and TRBJ2-2; weak D call: TRBD2 (6 bases). The CDR3 coding sequence is TGCGCCACCAAGGAGGGGATGAACACCGGGGAGCTGTTTTTT. Protein: CATKEGMNTGELFF.